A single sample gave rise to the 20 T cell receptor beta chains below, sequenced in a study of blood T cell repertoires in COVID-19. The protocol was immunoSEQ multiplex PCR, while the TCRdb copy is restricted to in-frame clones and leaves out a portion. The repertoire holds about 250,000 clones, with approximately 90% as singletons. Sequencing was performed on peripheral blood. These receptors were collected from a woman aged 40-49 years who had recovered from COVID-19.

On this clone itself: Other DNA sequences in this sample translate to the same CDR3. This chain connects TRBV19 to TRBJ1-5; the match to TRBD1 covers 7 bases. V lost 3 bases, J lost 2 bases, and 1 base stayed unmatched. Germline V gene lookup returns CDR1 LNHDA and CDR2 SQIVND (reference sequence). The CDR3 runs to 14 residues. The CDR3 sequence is CASSITGGNQPQHF. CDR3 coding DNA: TGTGCCAGTAGTATTACAGGGGGCAATCAGCCCCAGCATTTT.

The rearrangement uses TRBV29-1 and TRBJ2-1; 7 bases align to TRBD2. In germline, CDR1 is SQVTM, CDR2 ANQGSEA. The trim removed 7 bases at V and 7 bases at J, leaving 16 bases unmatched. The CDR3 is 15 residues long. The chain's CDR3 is CSALVYGGSKNEQFF. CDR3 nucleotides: TGCAGCGCCCTTGTTTATGGCGGGAGCAAGAATGAGCAGTTCTTC.

CDR3 in DNA: TGTGCCAGCAGTTACACCCGACAGGGGGCTGATTATGGCTACACCTTC. This codes for CASSYTRQGADYGYTF. This chain links TRBV6-5 with TRBJ1-2, with 10 bases that match TRBD1. Germline trimming cut 2 bases from V and 5 bases from J; bases unmatched to any gene: 8. This CDR3 comprises 16 residues. Germline CDR1 is MNHEY and CDR2 is SVGAGI.

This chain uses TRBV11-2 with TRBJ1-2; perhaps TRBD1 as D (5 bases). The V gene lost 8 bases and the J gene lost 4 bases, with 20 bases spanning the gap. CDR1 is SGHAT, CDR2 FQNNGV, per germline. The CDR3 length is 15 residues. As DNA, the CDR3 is TGTGCCAGCGGTCGTTTTGACAGCTTATTCTATGGCTACACCTTC. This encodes CASGRFDSLFYGYTF.

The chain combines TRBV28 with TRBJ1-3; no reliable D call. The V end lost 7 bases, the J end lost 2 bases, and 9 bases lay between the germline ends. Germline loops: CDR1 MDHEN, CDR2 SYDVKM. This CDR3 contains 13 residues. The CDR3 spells CASIPAAGNTIYF. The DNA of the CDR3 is TGTGCCAGCATCCCGGCGGCTGGAAACACCATATATTTT.

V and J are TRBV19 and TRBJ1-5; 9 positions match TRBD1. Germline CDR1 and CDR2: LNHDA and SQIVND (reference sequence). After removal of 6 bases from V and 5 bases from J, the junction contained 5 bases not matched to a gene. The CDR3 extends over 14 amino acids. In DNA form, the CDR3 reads TGTGCCAGTAGCCCACAGGGGGCTCATCAGCCCCAGCATTTT. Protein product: CASSPQGAHQPQHF.

As DNA, the CDR3 is TGTGCCAGCGGGCGACAGGGATCGAACACAGATACGCAGTATTTT. Protein sequence: CASGRQGSNTDTQYF. V gene TRBV28 combines with J gene TRBJ2-3; 7 nucleotides agree with TRBD1. The CDR3 contains 15 residues. V lost 8 bases to trimming and J lost 2 bases; unmatched junction nucleotides: 10. Germline loops: CDR1 MDHEN, CDR2 SYDVKM.

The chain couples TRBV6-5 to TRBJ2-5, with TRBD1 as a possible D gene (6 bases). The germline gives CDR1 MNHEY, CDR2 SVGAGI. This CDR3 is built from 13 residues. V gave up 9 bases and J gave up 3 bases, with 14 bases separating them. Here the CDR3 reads CASNRDIKETQYF. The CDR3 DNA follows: TGTGCCAGTAACCGGGACATTAAAGAGACCCAGTACTTC.

The CDR3 reads CAVAFPTGLAGPEDNEQFF. CDR3 bases: TGTGCCGTAGCCTTCCCCACGGGACTAGCGGGACCCGAGGACAATGAGCAGTTCTTC. V and J are TRBV19 and TRBJ2-1; TRBD2 matches 13 bases. With V trimmed by 11 bases and J by 5 bases, 21 bases remained unmatched. Germline V gene lookup returns CDR1 LNHDA and CDR2 SQIVND (reference sequence). This CDR3 spans 19 amino acids.

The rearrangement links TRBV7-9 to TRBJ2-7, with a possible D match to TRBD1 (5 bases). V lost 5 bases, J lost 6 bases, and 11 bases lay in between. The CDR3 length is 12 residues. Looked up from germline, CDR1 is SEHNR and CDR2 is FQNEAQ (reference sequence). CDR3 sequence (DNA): TGTGCCAGCAGCGTTAGGGGTCTCGAGCAGTACTTC. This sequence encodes CASSVRGLEQYF.

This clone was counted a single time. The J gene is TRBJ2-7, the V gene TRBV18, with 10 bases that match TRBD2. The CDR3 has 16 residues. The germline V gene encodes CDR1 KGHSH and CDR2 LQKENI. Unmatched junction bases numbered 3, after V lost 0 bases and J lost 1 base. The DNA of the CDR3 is TGTGCCAGCTCACCACCGGAGCGGGGGGGATCCTACGAGCAGTACTTC. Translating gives CASSPPERGGSYEQYF.

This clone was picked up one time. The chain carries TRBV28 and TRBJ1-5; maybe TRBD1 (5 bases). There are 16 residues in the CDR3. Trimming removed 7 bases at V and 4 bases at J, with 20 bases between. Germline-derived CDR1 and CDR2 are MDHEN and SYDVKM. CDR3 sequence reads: CASTVTGGVRNQPQHF. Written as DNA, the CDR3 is TGTGCCAGCACCGTCACGGGAGGGGTAAGGAATCAGCCCCAGCATTTT.

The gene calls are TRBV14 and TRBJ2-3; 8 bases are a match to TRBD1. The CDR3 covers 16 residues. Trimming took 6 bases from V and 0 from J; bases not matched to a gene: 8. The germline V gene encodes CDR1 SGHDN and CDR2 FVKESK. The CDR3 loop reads CASSQLTGASTDTQYF. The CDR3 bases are TGTGCCAGCAGTCAACTGACAGGGGCGAGCACAGATACGCAGTATTTT.

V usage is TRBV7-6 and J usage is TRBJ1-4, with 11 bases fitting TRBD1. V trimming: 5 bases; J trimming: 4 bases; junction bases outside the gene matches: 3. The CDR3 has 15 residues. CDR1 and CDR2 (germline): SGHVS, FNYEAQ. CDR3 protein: CASSAGTGGNEKLFF. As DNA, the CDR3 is TGTGCCAGCAGCGCCGGGACAGGGGGTAATGAAAAACTGTTTTTT.

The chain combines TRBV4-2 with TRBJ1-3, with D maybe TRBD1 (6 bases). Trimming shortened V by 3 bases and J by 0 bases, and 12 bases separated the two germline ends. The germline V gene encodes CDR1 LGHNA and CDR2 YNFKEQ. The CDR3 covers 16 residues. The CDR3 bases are TGTGCCAGCAGCCACGCCGGGACAAACTCTGGAAACACCATATATTTT. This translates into CASSHAGTNSGNTIYF.

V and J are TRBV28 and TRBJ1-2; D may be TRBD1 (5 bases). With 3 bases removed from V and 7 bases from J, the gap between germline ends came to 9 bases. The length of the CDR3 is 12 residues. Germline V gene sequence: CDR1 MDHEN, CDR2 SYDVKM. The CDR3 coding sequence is TGTGCCAGCAGTTTGGGGGGGTCTGGCTACACCTTC. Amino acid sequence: CASSLGGSGYTF.

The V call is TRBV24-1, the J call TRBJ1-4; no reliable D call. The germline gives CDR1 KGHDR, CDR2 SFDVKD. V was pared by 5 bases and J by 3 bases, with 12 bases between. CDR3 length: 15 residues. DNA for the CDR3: TGTGCCACCAGTGTCCGGGAAGGAGCTAATGAAAAACTGTTTTTT. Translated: CATSVREGANEKLFF.

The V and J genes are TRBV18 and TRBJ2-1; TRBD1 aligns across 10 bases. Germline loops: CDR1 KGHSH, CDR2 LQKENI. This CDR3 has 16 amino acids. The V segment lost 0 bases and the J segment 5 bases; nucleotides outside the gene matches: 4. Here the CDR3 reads CASSPPTGGANNEQFF. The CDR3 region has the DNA TGTGCCAGCTCACCACCGACAGGGGGCGCGAACAATGAGCAGTTCTTC. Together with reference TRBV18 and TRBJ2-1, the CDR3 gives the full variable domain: NAGVMQNPRHLVRRRGQEARLRCSPMKGHSHVYWYRQLPEEGLKFMVYLQKENIIDESGMPKERFSAEFPKEGPSILRIQQVVRGDSAAYFCASSPPTGGANNEQFFGPGTRLTVL.

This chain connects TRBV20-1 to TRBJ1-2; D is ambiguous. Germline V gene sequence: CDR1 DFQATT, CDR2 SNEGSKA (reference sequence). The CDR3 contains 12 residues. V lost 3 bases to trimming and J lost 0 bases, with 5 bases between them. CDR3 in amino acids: CSASYTNYGYTF. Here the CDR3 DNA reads TGCAGTGCTAGTTATACTAACTATGGCTACACCTTC.

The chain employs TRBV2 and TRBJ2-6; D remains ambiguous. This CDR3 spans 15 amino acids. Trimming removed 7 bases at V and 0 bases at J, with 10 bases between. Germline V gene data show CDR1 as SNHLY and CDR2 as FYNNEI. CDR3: CASNQYVSGANVLTF. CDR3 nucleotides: TGTGCCAGCAATCAGTACGTCTCTGGGGCCAACGTCCTGACTTTC.